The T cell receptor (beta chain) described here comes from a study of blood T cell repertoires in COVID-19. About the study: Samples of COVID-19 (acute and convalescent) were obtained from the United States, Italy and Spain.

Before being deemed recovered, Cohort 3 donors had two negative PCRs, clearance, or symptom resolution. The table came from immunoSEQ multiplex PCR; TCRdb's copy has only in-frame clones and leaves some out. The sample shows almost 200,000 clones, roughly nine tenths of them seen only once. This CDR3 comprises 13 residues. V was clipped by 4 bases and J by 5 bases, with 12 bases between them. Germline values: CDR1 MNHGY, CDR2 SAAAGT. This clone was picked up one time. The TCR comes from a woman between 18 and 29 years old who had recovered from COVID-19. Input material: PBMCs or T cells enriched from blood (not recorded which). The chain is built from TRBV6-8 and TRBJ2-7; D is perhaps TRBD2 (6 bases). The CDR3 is CASSWRPGDEQYF. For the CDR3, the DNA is TGTGCCAGCAGTTGGCGGCCGGGGGACGAGCAGTACTTC.